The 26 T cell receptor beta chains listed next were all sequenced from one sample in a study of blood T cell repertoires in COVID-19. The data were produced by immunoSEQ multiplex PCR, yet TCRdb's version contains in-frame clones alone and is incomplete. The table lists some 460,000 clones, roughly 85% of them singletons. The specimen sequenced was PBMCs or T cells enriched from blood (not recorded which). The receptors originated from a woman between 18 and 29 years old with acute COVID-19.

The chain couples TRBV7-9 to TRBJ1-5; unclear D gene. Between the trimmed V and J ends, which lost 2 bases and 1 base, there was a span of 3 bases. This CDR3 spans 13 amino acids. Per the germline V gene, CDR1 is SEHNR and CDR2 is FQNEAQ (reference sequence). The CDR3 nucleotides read TGTGCCAGCAGCTTACTCAGCAATCAGCCCCAGCATTTT. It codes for CASSLLSNQPQHF.

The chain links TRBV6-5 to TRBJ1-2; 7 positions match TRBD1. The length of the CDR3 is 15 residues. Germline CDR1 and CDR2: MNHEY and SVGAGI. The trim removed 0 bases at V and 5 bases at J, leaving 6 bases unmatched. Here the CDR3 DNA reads TGTGCCAGCAGTTACTCGAGGGACAGTCTATATGGCTACACCTTC. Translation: CASSYSRDSLYGYTF.

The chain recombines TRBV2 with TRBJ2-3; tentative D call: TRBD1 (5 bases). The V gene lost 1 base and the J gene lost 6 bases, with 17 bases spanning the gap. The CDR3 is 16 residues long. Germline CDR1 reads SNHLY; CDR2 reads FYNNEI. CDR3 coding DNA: TGTGCCAGCAGTGAAGTTCCGCCAGGGTTGATGGATACGCAGTATTTT. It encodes CASSEVPPGLMDTQYF. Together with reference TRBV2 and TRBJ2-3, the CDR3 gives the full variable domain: EPEVTQTPSHQVTQMGQEVILRCVPISNHLYFYWYRQILGQKVEFLVSFYNNEISEKSEIFDDQFSVERPDGSNFTLKIRSTKLEDSAMYFCASSEVPPGLMDTQYFGPGTRLTVL.

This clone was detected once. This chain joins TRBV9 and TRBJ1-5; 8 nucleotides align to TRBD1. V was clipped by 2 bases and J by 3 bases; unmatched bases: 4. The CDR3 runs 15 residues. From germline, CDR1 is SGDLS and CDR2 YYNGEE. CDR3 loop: CASSVQGAVNQPQHF. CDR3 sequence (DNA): TGTGCCAGCAGCGTCCAGGGGGCTGTCAATCAGCCCCAGCATTTT.

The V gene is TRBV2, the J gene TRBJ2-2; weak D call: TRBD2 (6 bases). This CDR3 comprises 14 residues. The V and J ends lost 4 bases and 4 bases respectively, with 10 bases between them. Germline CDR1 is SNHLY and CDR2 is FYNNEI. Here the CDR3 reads CASSVSGATGELFF. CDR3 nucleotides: TGTGCCAGCAGTGTATCGGGAGCCACCGGGGAGCTGTTTTTT.

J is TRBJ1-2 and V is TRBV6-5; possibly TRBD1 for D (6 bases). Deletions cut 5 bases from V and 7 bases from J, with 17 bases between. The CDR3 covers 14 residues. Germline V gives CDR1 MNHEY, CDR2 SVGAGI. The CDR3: CASSPRTVSSGYTF. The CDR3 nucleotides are TGTGCCAGCAGTCCCCGGACAGTTTCGTCTGGCTACACCTTC.

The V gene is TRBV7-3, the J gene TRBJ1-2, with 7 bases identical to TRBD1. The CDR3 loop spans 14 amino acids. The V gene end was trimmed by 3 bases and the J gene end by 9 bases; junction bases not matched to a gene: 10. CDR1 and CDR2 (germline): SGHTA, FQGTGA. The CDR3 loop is CASSLSDRRQSYTF. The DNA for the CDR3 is TGTGCCAGCAGCTTGTCGGACAGGAGGCAGAGCTACACCTTC.

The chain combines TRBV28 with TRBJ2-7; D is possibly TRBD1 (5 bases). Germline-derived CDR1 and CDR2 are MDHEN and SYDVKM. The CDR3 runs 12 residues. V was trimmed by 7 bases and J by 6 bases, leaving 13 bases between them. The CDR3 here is CASTDSRGEQYF. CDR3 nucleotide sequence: TGTGCCAGCACCGATTCTAGGGGCGAGCAGTACTTC.

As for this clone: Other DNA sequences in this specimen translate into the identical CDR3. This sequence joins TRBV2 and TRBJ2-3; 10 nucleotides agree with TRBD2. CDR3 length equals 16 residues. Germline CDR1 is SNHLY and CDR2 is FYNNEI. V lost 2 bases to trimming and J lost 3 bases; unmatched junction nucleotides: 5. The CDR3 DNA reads TGTGCCAGCAGTGAAAGAGCGGGGGGGCGAACAGATACGCAGTATTTT. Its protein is CASSERAGGRTDTQYF.

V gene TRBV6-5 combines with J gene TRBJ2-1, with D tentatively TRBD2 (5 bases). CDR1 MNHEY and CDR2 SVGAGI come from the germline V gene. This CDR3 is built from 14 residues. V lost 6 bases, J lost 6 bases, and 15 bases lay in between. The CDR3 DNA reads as TGTGCCAGCAGAATTAGCGTTTTGGGCAATGAGCAGTTCTTC. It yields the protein CASRISVLGNEQFF.

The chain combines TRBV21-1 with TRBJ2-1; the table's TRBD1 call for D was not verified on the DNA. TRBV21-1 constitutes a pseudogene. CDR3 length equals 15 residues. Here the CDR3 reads CASSNRGRPYNEQFF. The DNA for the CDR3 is TGTGCCAGCAGCAACAGGGGCCGCCCCTACAATGAGCAGTTCTTC.

CDR3 DNA sequence: TGCAGCGCGGGTCGGCTAGCGGGGGACACCGGGGAGCTGTTTTTT. This encodes CSAGRLAGDTGELFF. The chain uses TRBV29-1 and TRBJ2-2, with 10 bases matching TRBD2. Germline V CDR1 and CDR2: SQVTM, ANQGSEA. The CDR3 spans 15 residues. With 7 bases clipped from V and 3 bases from J, the junction kept 8 bases outside the gene matches.

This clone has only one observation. The CDR3 is CASSQDWTAGDDGYTF. DNA of the CDR3: TGTGCCAGCAGCCAAGATTGGACGGCAGGGGACGATGGCTACACCTTC. The chain uses TRBV3-1 (or the pseudogene TRBV3-2) and TRBJ1-2, with TRBD1 as a possible D gene (6 bases). CDR1 is LGHDT, CDR2 YNNKEL, per germline (reference sequence). V gave up 0 bases and J gave up 6 bases, with 17 bases separating them. The CDR3 is 16 residues long.

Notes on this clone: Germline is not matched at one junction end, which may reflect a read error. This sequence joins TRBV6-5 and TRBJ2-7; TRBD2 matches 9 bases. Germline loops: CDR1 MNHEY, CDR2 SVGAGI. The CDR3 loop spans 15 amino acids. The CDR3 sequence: CASSTRLAVSSEQYF. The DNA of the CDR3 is TGTGCCAGCAGTACCCGACTAGCGGTCTCCTCCGAGCAGTACTTC.

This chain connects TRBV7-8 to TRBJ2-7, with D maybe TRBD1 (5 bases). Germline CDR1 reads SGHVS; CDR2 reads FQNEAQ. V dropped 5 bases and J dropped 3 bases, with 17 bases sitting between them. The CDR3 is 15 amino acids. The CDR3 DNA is TGTGCCAGCAGCCCCGGTCAGGGCTTTAGCTACGAGCAGTACTTC. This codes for CASSPGQGFSYEQYF.

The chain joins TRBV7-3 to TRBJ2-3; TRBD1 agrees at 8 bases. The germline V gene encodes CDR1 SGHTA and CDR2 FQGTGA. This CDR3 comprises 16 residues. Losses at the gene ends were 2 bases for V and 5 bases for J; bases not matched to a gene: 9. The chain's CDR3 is CASSLGAGGAVDTQYF. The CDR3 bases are TGTGCCAGCAGCTTAGGGGCAGGGGGCGCGGTAGATACGCAGTATTTT. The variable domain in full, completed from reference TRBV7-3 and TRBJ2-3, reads GAGVSQTPSNKVTEKGKYVELRCDPISGHTALYWYRQSLGQGPEFLIYFQGTGAADDSGLPNDRFFAVRPEGSVSTLKIQRTERGDSAVYLCASSLGAGGAVDTQYFGPGTRLTVL.

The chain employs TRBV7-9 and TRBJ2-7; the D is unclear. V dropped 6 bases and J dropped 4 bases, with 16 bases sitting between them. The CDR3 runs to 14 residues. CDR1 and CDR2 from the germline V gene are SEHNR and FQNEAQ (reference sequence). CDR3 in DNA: TGTGCCAGCAGGCCCGGAGCTGAAGTATACGAGCAGTACTTC. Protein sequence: CASRPGAEVYEQYF.

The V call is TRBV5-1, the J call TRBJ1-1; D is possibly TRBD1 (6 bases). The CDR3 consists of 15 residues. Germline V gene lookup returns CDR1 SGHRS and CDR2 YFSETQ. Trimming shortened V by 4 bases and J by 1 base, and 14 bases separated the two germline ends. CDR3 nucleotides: TGCGCCAGCAGCCAAGGACCGGGACAGAACACTGAAGCTTTCTTT. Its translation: CASSQGPGQNTEAFF.

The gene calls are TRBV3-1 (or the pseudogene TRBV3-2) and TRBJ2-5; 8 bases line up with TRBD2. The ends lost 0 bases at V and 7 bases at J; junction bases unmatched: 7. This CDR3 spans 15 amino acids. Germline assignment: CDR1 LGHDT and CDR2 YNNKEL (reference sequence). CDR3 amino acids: CASSQDLAAGGTQYF. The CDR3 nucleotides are TGTGCCAGCAGCCAAGATCTAGCGGCGGGGGGGACCCAGTACTTC.

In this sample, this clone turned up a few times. The CDR3 DNA follows: TGTGCCAGCAGCCAACAGGGCGCCGGGGAGCTGTTTTTT. This codes for CASSQQGAGELFF. The chain recombines TRBV14 with TRBJ2-2, with D possibly being TRBD1 (5 bases). The CDR3 sequence is 13 residues long. Germline-derived CDR1 and CDR2 are SGHDN and FVKESK. V was shortened by 2 bases and J by 6 bases, with 7 bases between the two germline ends.

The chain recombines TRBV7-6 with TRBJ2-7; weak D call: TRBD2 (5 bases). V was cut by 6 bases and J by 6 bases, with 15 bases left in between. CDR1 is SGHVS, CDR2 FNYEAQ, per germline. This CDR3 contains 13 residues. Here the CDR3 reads CASSPGSPGEQYF. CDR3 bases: TGTGCCAGCAGTCCGGGGTCACCCGGCGAGCAGTACTTC.

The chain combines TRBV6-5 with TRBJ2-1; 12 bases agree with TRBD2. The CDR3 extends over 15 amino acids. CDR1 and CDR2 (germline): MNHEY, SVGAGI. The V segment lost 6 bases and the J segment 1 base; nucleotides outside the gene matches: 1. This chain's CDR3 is CASRTSGGSYNEQFF. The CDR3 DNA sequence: TGTGCCAGCAGGACTAGCGGGGGATCCTACAATGAGCAGTTCTTC.

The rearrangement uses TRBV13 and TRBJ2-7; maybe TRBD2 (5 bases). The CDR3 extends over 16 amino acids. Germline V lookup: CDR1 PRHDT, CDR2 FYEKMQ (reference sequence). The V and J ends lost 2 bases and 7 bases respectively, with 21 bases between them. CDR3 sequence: CASSLQLANGFSEQYF. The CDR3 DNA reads TGTGCCAGCAGCTTACAGCTAGCCAATGGGTTCTCGGAGCAGTACTTC.

The CDR3 protein is CAISPEGPYEQYF. The DNA for the CDR3 is TGTGCCATCAGTCCAGAGGGTCCCTACGAGCAGTACTTC. J is TRBJ2-7 and V is TRBV10-3, with a weak D call TRBD2 (5 bases). V lost 5 bases to trimming and J lost 2 bases, with 10 bases between them. The CDR3 covers 13 residues. Looked up from germline, CDR1 is ENHRY and CDR2 is SYGVKD.

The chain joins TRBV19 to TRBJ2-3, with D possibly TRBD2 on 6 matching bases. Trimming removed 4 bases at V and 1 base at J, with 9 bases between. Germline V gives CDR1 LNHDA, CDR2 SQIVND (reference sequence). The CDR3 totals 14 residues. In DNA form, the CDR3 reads TGTGCCAGTAGTAGCGGGGTAGGCACAGATACGCAGTATTTT. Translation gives CASSSGVGTDTQYF.

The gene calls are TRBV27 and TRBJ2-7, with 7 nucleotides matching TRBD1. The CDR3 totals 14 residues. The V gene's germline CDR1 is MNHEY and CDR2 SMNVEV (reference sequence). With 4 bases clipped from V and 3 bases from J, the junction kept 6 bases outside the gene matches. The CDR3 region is CASSSPGGIYEQYF. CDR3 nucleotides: TGTGCCAGCAGTTCTCCAGGGGGAATCTACGAGCAGTACTTC.